This TCR beta chain emerged from a study of T cell responses to AZD1222 COVID-19 vaccine (TCRdb year 2021). About the full investigation: Because spike-specific TCR depth and breadth did not differ between the two schedules, AZD1222 recipients who got a second dose at roughly 4 weeks were pooled with those who got a second dose at roughly 12 weeks. TCR sequencing was performed for about 240 trial participants, of whom some 200 were given two doses of AZD1222 and approximately 26 were given two doses of MenACWY control vaccine. Trial participants were enrolled by age into 18-55, 56-69 and 70-plus year subgroups, with roughly 160, 29 and 62 TCR-sequenced participants respectively. What the authors observed across the whole study: After two AZD1222 doses, spike-specific TCR breadth and depth were significantly higher than at day 0 and than in MenACWY recipients. Vaccine-associated CD4 TCRs spanned the whole spike protein, with dominant responses in regions 160-218 and 743-854. Participants were mostly white British and included more females than males, and it was suggested by the authors that clonal diversity may have been underestimated. No day 14 peak-response samples were available, so repertoires were characterized only after the peak T cell response. Conclusions about previously exposed vaccinees were limited because only 6 or 7 AZD1222 recipients were SARS-CoV-2 seropositive at baseline. Epitopes outside the regions mutated in the B.1.351 and B.1.1.7 variants were reportedly recognized by nearly half of the unique spike-specific TCRs. The 56-69-year group was small, and its depth increase did not reach significance, likely because of low power.

In the case of this clone: The specificity of this receptor is unknown. No much larger clone is present one base from it, and per-base qualities are unavailable.

The CDR3 regions of human TCRbeta chains were analyzed by immunosequencing. Concerning the study's data processing: TCRs in the repertoires were matched against a reference library of SARS-CoV-2-specific TCRs that had been generated with the MIRA antigen-specificity platform. Breadth was defined as the fraction of unique TCRs that were SARS-CoV-2-associated. Depth was defined as the fraction of total T cells that were SARS-CoV-2-associated. Each spike-specific TCR was assigned to its reactive spike region and to a CD4 or CD8 class using the MIRA data. Log10-transformed breadth and depth values were compared by one-way ANOVA with Sidak's multiple comparisons tests. In its TCRdb copy, this immuneACCESS table keeps in-frame sequences only and misses some clones. Where compared with another copy, unresolved V genes explain less than half of these, and the others have no known cause. That table gives V, J and clone size, and the DNA gave D and trimming. For this sample there are around 120,000 clones; around 92% appear just once. The ten most abundant clones make up 11% to 15% of the sample.

The meaning of the sample's time point label: baseline before first vaccination. Vaccinee samples came from UK trials COV001 and COV002, including a single-blind randomized controlled phase 2/3 trial of AZD1222 (ChAdOx1 nCoV-19) in healthy adults. Trial participant PBMC samples were collected at day 0 and day 28 after the second dose for TCRbeta chain sequencing. V is cut back by 0 bases and J by 5 bases, with 12 bases in the junction unmatched. The germline V gene encodes CDR1 LGHNA and CDR2 YSLEER. The CDR3 spans 17 residues, from the cysteine through the phenylalanine. Only the CDR3 portion is preserved as DNA: 51 bases, with reading frame beginning at the first base.

The source was peripheral blood, collected on day 0 of AZD1222 vaccination. The chain is assembled from TRBV4-3 and TRBJ1-2; the central 7 bases match TRBD1. This clonotype was obtained from an adult in good health. This receptor carries the CDR3 CASSQDLTAGGPYGYTF. In nucleotides, the sequence is TGCGCCAGCAGCCAAGATTTGACGGCAGGGGGACCTTATGGCTACACCTTC.